This TCR beta chain comes out of a study of breast tumors, draining lymph nodes, adjacent tissues. TCRdb reanalysed the multiplex PCR reads using MiXCR and keeps one entry per CDR3 protein. This table holds around 230,000 distinct CDR3 sequences, less than 40% found once. In germline, CDR1 is MNHEY, CDR2 SMNVEV (reference sequence). The CDR3 is made up of 15 amino acids. V was trimmed by 3 bases and J by 3 bases, leaving 15 bases between them. General study findings and limits: Most tumor T cells seemingly derive from lymph node, then expand in tumor. Tumor and nontumor repertoires were significantly more similar in luminal-like than in basal-like breast cancer. Tumor T cell lymph node origin was a supported hypothesis, not proven. Tumors had less TCR diversity than lymph nodes, more than nontumor tissue.

Samples came from axillary lymph nodes draining the breast cancer. Remarks on this clonotype: What it binds is not known.

The chain couples TRBV27 to TRBJ2-7; possibly TRBD1 for D (5 bases). The source of this sequence is a female donor with breast cancer. Some clones in this sample may be carry-over from other donors' samples. Sequenced: axillary lymph node tissue. This chain's CDR3 is CASSFSGFGDYEQYF. The CDR3 DNA sequence: TGTGCCAGCAGTTTTTCAGGGTTCGGAGACTACGAGCAGTACTTC.